This T cell receptor beta chain was recovered during a study of regulatory T cells in long-lasting Graves disease. Time point given: newly diagnosed GD, antithyroid drugs for less than 3 months. TCR sequences were obtained from RNA taken from PBMCs. This clonotype showed up many times. Arm-PCR of CDR3 regions with iRepertoire HTBI primers generated TCR beta libraries. TCRdb redid the calling of the multiplex PCR reads with MiXCR, one entry per CDR3 protein. The data contain fewer than 550,000 distinct CDR3 sequences, roughly 15% of them seen just once; the ten biggest clones take up 20% to 25%. A further study also used this sample, focusing on T cells in Graves' hyperthyroidism and ophthalmopathy. That work states: A set of HTBI primers served as the primers for a first-round RT-PCR of the TCR CDR3. Most clonotypes expanded in thyroid above 0.001 were likewise present in blood.

This specimen consisted of peripheral blood mononuclear cells (PBMCs), obtained at new diagnosis, from a patient treated with antithyroid drugs. This TCR came from a woman younger than 30 with Graves disease.

CDR3 bases: TGCAGCGTTGGGTGGGACACGAATAGCAATCAGCCCCAGCATTTT. Translating gives CSVGWDTNSNQPQHF. The chain carries TRBV29-1 and TRBJ1-5, with a tentative D call TRBD1 (6 bases). CDR1 and CDR2 from the germline V gene are SQVTM and ANQGSEA. The CDR3 has 15 residues. With 4 bases removed from V and 0 bases from J, the gap between germline ends came to 13 bases.